This TCR beta chain was identified during a study of T cell responses to AZD1222 COVID-19 vaccine. Whole-study results and caveats: Researchers took repertoire samples only after the peak T cell response had come. Spike regions recognized by vaccine-associated CD4 TCRs spanned the protein, led by 160-218 and 743-854. An increase in Spike-specific TCR breadth and depth was observed after two AZD1222 doses. Most donors were white British and more were female, and clonal diversity was possibly underestimated.

Clones were sequenced by immunoSEQ multiplex PCR, and TCRdb holds only the in-frame ones, with some missing. The sample has some 91,000 clones, around nine tenths seen once. This clone was counted at least ten times. Its antigen is unidentified. The same CDR3 arises from other DNA sequences in this sample as well. The CDR3 is made up of 13 amino acids. Trimming took 3 bases from V and 2 from J, leaving 7 bases between them. The V gene's germline CDR1 is MNHNS and CDR2 SASEGT. The starting material was peripheral blood, obtained on day 0 of AZD1222 vaccination. The source is an adult in good health. The gene calls are TRBV6-1 and TRBJ1-1, with D hard to call. CDR3 in amino acids: CASSEKENTEAFF. The CDR3 DNA reads as TGTGCCAGCAGTGAGAAAGAAAACACTGAAGCTTTCTTT.